This is a list of T cell receptor beta chains from one sample in a study of control samples from healthy donors and cancer patients. Clones were read by immunoSEQ multiplex PCR, and TCRdb kept only the in-frame ones, dropping some. Found here are 150,000 or so clones, approximately 96% of them singletons; the top ten hold 5.5% to 6%. The sample taken for sequencing was blood. The receptors here all came from a man aged 35-49 years in good health. Both conserved end residues are part of each CDR3. The D gene is left open where the match is weak. Expanded clones are given a class, and other clones once, few, many or no size at all.

d_call	j_call	clone_size	v_call	cdr3_aa	cdr3_nt
NA	TRBJ1-1	NA	TRBV6-5	CASSMTGSAEAFF	TGTGCCAGCAGTATGACAGGCTCCGCTGAAGCTTTCTTT
NA	TRBJ1-2	NA	TRBV10-3	CAISGDAANHGYTF	TGTGCCATCAGTGGGGACGCAGCGAACCATGGCTACACCTTC
TRBD2	TRBJ2-3	NA	TRBV6-5	CASRAGLAGLDTQYF	TGTGCCAGCAGGGCCGGACTAGCGGGGCTAGATACGCAGTATTTT
NA	TRBJ1-2	NA	TRBV29-1	CSILGTLNNYGYTF	TGCAGCATCCTTGGGACTTTAAATAACTATGGCTACACCTTC
NA	TRBJ2-1	NA	TRBV7-2	CASSLGAGEYNEQFF	TGTGCCAGCAGCTTAGGAGCGGGTGAATACAATGAGCAGTTCTTC
NA	TRBJ2-7	NA	TRBV4-3	CASSQDRNTLYEQYF	TGCGCCAGCAGCCAAGATCGAAACACCCTCTACGAGCAGTACTTC
NA	TRBJ1-2	NA	TRBV5-1	CASSSNYGQLDGYTF	TGCGCCAGCAGCTCTAACTACGGACAGTTGGATGGCTACACCTTC
NA	TRBJ1-5	NA	TRBV19	CASSTMTELYSNQPQHF	TGTGCCAGTAGTACAATGACAGAGTTATATAGCAATCAGCCCCAGCATTTT
NA	TRBJ1-1	once	TRBV6-5	CASRRGGMGSTEAFF	TGTGCCAGCAGGAGGGGAGGGATGGGTTCCACTGAAGCTTTCTTT
NA	TRBJ1-4	NA	TRBV3-1/TRBV3-2	CASSHTPDEKLFF	TGTGCCAGCAGCCATACACCCGATGAAAAACTGTTTTTT
NA	TRBJ2-2	NA	TRBV5-1	CASSFEGGRTGELFF	TGCGCCAGCAGCTTTGAAGGGGGTCGAACCGGGGAGCTGTTTTTT
NA	TRBJ1-2	few	TRBV19	CASSPITTGRRYGYTF	TGTGCCAGTAGTCCTATTACAACAGGGCGACGCTATGGCTACACCTTC
TRBD1	TRBJ2-7	NA	TRBV19	CASSIGSGTGYYEQYF	TGTGCCAGTAGTATAGGATCTGGGACAGGATACTACGAGCAGTACTTC
TRBD1	TRBJ2-4	NA	TRBV25-1	CASSEGQGARTSKNIQYF	TGTGCCAGCAGTGAAGGACAGGGGGCAAGGACGTCCAAAAACATTCAGTACTTC
NA	TRBJ1-2	NA	TRBV5-6	CASSLTAYGYTF	TGTGCCAGCAGCTTGACAGCCTATGGCTACACCTTC
TRBD1	TRBJ2-3	NA	TRBV24-1	CATSGDRATDTQYF	TGTGCCACCAGTGGGGACAGGGCCACAGATACGCAGTATTTT
TRBD1	TRBJ1-4	NA	TRBV28	CASSSAGTGSEKLFF	TGTGCCAGCAGTTCAGCCGGGACAGGGAGTGAAAAACTGTTTTTT
NA	TRBJ1-3	NA	TRBV30	CAWRRLSGNTIYF	TGTGCCTGGAGACGCCTCTCTGGAAACACCATATATTTT
NA	TRBJ1-1	NA	TRBV18	CASSFSAWNDRGSTEAFF	TGTGCCAGCTCATTTTCCGCCTGGAACGACCGGGGGAGCACTGAAGCTTTCTTT
NA	TRBJ1-5	NA	TRBV19	CASSEGAGQPQHF	TGTGCCAGTAGCGAAGGCGCGGGTCAGCCCCAGCATTTT
NA	TRBJ2-7	NA	TRBV19	CASGSLAMSTEQYF	TGTGCCAGCGGGTCCTTGGCTATGTCCACCGAGCAGTACTTC
NA	TRBJ2-1	NA	TRBV9	CASSVEGFNEQFF	TGTGCCAGCAGCGTAGAAGGGTTCAATGAGCAGTTCTTC
NA	TRBJ2-2	NA	TRBV29-1	CSFTPPEYTGELFF	TGCAGCTTCACCCCCCCCGAGTACACCGGGGAGCTGTTTTTT
TRBD2	TRBJ2-1	NA	TRBV9	CASSVEVTSGGASYNEQFF	TGTGCCAGCAGCGTAGAGGTGACTAGCGGGGGGGCGTCCTACAATGAGCAGTTCTTC
TRBD1	TRBJ2-7	NA	TRBV7-9	CASSLGLDRESSYEQYF	TGTGCCAGCAGCTTAGGTCTGGACAGGGAAAGCTCCTACGAGCAGTACTTC
NA	TRBJ1-6	NA	TRBV30	CAWSLETAYNSPLHF	TGTGCCTGGAGCCTGGAGACAGCCTATAATTCACCCCTCCACTTT
TRBD1	TRBJ2-5	once	TRBV5-1	CASTPPGGGETQYF	TGCGCCAGCACCCCACCAGGGGGCGGTGAGACCCAGTACTTC
NA	TRBJ1-5	NA	TRBV28	CASSNNVIRNQPQHF	TGTGCCAGCAGCAATAACGTGATTCGCAATCAGCCCCAGCATTTT
TRBD1	TRBJ1-2	NA	TRBV9	CASSSTGGAYGYTF	TGTGCCAGCAGTTCTACAGGGGGCGCCTATGGCTACACCTTC
NA	TRBJ2-3	NA	TRBV21-1	CASSEDPNRFTDTQYF	TGTGCCAGCAGCGAGGACCCTAACAGGTTCACAGATACGCAGTATTTT
TRBD1	TRBJ1-1	NA	TRBV30	CAWSLRGTVNTEAFF	TGTGCCTGGAGCCTCAGGGGGACAGTCAACACTGAAGCTTTCTTT
NA	TRBJ1-2	once	TRBV18	CASSPTGTANYGYTF	TGTGCCAGCTCACCAACAGGTACAGCTAACTATGGCTACACCTTC
NA	TRBJ2-7	NA	TRBV7-9	CASSPRGKGEQYF	TGTGCCAGCAGCCCGAGGGGGAAAGGCGAGCAGTACTTC
NA	TRBJ1-3	NA	TRBV6-5	CASSRYSGNTIYF	TGTGCCAGCAGTCGGTACTCTGGAAACACCATATATTTT
NA	TRBJ2-5	NA	TRBV2	CASSEGTETQYF	TGTGCCAGCAGTGAGGGAACAGAGACCCAGTACTTC
TRBD1	TRBJ1-2	NA	TRBV7-2	CASSPDRRPNYGYTF	TGTGCCAGCAGCCCGGACAGGCGACCTAACTATGGCTACACCTTC
NA	TRBJ1-5	NA	TRBV5-1	CASSLEASNQPQHF	TGCGCCAGCAGCTTGGAGGCTAGCAATCAGCCCCAGCATTTT
TRBD1	TRBJ1-4	NA	TRBV5-6	CASSVGDSNEKLFF	TGTGCCAGCAGCGTCGGGGACAGTAATGAAAAACTGTTTTTT
NA	TRBJ2-7	NA	TRBV5-6	CASSLVGSHEQYF	TGTGCCAGCAGCTTGGTTGGCAGCCACGAGCAGTACTTC
NA	TRBJ1-2	NA	TRBV5-1	CASSLEGLGGYTF	TGCGCCAGCAGCTTGGAGGGGCTCGGTGGCTACACCTTC
TRBD2	TRBJ2-5	NA	TRBV19	CASRTSGTQGETQYF	TGTGCCAGCCGGACTAGCGGGACCCAGGGAGAGACCCAGTACTTC
NA	TRBJ1-2	NA	TRBV19	CATRTGPAYGYTF	TGTGCCACCAGGACGGGACCAGCCTATGGCTACACCTTC
NA	TRBJ1-2	NA	TRBV28	CASSFRGIGGYTF	TGTGCCAGCAGTTTCAGGGGAATAGGTGGCTACACCTTC
NA	TRBJ1-5	once	TRBV5-1	CASSPQEGPNQPQHF	TGCGCCAGCAGCCCCCAGGAGGGTCCGAATCAGCCCCAGCATTTT
TRBD1	TRBJ1-1	NA	TRBV5-3	CARSCDRAMNTEAFF	TGTGCCAGAAGCTGTGACAGGGCCATGAACACTGAAGCTTTCTTT
NA	TRBJ1-4	NA	TRBV5-1	CASSRAGAATNEKLFF	TGCGCCAGCAGCCGGGCGGGGGCTGCAACTAATGAAAAACTGTTTTTT
NA	TRBJ1-3	NA	TRBV4-1	CASSQERGGVGGNTIYF	TGCGCCAGCAGCCAAGAAAGAGGAGGGGTGGGTGGAAACACCATATATTTT